The rows below give T cell receptor beta chains drawn from one sample of a study of response to subunit inactivated influenza vaccine. TCRdb redid the calling of the RT-PCR reads with MiXCR, one entry per CDR3 protein. The sample contains some 500,000 distinct CDR3 sequences, over 25% of which appear only once. The sequencing used CD4+ T cells sorted from PBMCs, collected around 5 days after vaccination. The receptors originated from a man between 45 and 60 years old who received an inactivated influenza vaccine. Each CDR3 is given with its conserved first and last residue.

TRBV6-1	CASRGVQGTGGYTF
TRBV12-3/TRBV12-4	CASSWGGGLDLDEQFF
TRBV28	CASRSGQGVHEQYF
TRBV5-6	CASSLGTSDTGELVF
TRBV5-1	CASSPTSDRAYEQYF
TRBV5-5	CASSLSVDPQQYEQYF
TRBV6-2/TRBV6-3	CASSYWQSSYEQYF
TRBV24-1	CATRRDRGPNEQYF
TRBV4-1	CASSQEAQSYEQYF
TRBV20-1	CSATTAATGYTF
TRBV20-1	CSASPVAGVNEQFF
TRBV15	CATSRDIAGGGITF
TRBV12-3/TRBV12-4	CASSTAGSSYNEQFF
TRBV15	CATSRVGFWGRTDTQYF
TRBV7-8	CASSWVAGGGEQYF
TRBV5-1	CASSLSGEGGYTF
TRBV10-3	CAISAPHTGELFF
TRBV6-2/TRBV6-3	CASSYLTGTGELFF
TRBV7-2	CASSLAAGGGTYEQYF
TRBV20-1	CSARRQVRTEAFF
TRBV20-1	CSARRDTQYF
TRBV9	CASSVVGNPDTQYF
TRBV29-1	CSARRGADSGEQYF
TRBV7-2	CASSSSGGTYNEQFF
TRBV7-2	CASSLFQGNYNEQFF
TRBV3-1	CASSQDSGIDTQYF
TRBV5-1	CASSSGAANTEAFF
TRBV6-2/TRBV6-3	CATTRDSNQPQHF
TRBV6-1	CASSEHDRALGYF
TRBV7-3	CASSPRALPGELFF
TRBV7-2	CASSLGGGRQPQHF
TRBV30	CAWSRGQAIYF